The present T cell receptor beta chain was sequenced within a study of tumor and adjacent non-tumor tissue in lung cancer. The germline V gene encodes CDR1 MNHEY and CDR2 SVGAGI. Trimming took off 6 bases at V and 7 bases at J, with 9 bases between the two ends. This CDR3 comprises 11 residues. A modified ARM-PCR protocol with three rounds of nested PCR amplified TCRbeta. TCRdb ran MiXCR on the multiplex PCR reads and lists one entry per CDR3 protein. The sample comprises 100,000 to 150,000 distinct CDR3 sequences, approximately 71% of which are singletons, and roughly 13% rests with the top ten. A word on this clonotype: Antigen: not known. No conserved phenylalanine or tryptophan ends this CDR3, so it is likely a read error.

No cell sorting was done before RNA was extracted from the tissue. Whole-study results and caveats: Higher tumor TCR diversity was associated with shorter survival.

This rearrangement joins TRBV6-5 to TRBJ1-2; D gene ambiguous. The source of this sequence is a man aged 25-45 years with non-small cell lung cancer. The sequenced material came from lung tumor tissue. The CDR3 loop reads CASRKNAGYTV. In DNA form, the CDR3 reads TGTGCCAGCAGGAAGAATGCTGGCTACACCGTC.